These 9 T cell receptor beta chains were all obtained from the same sample, sequenced in a study of cytomegalovirus exposure and HLA in healthy donors (dated by TCRdb to the late 2010s). Library construction relied on the immunoSEQ multiplex PCR assay. For the multiplex PCR, a mixture combining 60 forward primers for TCR Vbeta segments and 13 reverse primers for TCR Jbeta segments was used. TCRdb provides this immuneACCESS table in a form limited to in-frame rearrangements. Some clones are lacking; in checked studies, under half of them reflect an unresolved V gene, and why the rest are absent is not known. Recorded for this sample are 100,000 or so clones; around 85% of them occurred a single time. The top ten hold approximately 2.1% of the sample. The specimen sequenced was PBMCs. Receptor source: a man aged 18 to 30 in good health and CMV-seronegative.

This clone was detected a few times. This chain links TRBV7-8 with TRBJ2-3, with D maybe TRBD2 (5 bases). Germline assignment: CDR1 SGHVS and CDR2 FQNEAQ. CDR3 length equals 16 residues. Trimming shortened V by 3 bases and J by 0 bases, and 13 bases separated the two germline ends. The CDR3 sequence: CASSLRRLSSTDTQYF. The CDR3 DNA reads as TGTGCCAGCAGCTTGAGGAGGTTGTCGAGCACAGATACGCAGTATTTT.

This chain links TRBV30 with TRBJ1-5; D might be TRBD1 (5 bases). This CDR3 is built from 14 residues. V was trimmed by 0 bases and J by 3 bases, leaving 9 bases between them. Germline V lookup: CDR1 GTSNPN, CDR2 SVGIG (reference sequence). CDR3 sequence: CAWSVGGFNQPQHF. DNA of the CDR3: TGTGCCTGGAGTGTGGGGGGGTTCAATCAGCCCCAGCATTTT.

This chain links TRBV10-3 with TRBJ2-7; 9 bases line up with TRBD2. The J segment lost 2 bases and the V segment lost 11 bases, leaving 13 bases of the junction unmatched. Germline loops: CDR1 ENHRY, CDR2 SYGVKD. The CDR3 covers 15 residues. The chain's CDR3 is CASCLVAGGTYEQYF. In nucleotides, the CDR3 is TGTGCCTCATGTCTCGTGGCGGGAGGGACCTACGAGCAGTACTTC.

A single count supports this clone. The chain joins TRBV15 to TRBJ1-5; TRBD1 is a possible D gene (5 bases). The germline CDR1 and CDR2 sequences are LNHNV and YYDKDF (reference sequence). Deletions cut 3 bases from V and 0 bases from J, with 12 bases between. The CDR3 is 16 residues long. CDR3 DNA: TGTGCCACCAGCAGGAGGACACCTCTTAGCAATCAGCCCCAGCATTTT. Translated: CATSRRTPLSNQPQHF.

CDR3 residues: CASGLMTGGEAFF. The CDR3 DNA reads as TGTGCTAGTGGTTTGATGACAGGGGGTGAAGCTTTCTTT. The rearrangement joins TRBV12-5 to TRBJ1-1, with 9 bases fitting TRBD1. This CDR3 spans 13 amino acids. CDR1 and CDR2 from the germline V gene are LGHNT and FRNRAP. The V and J ends lost 2 bases and 7 bases, in that order; junction bases with no gene match: 2. The full variable domain, in which reference TRBV12-5 and TRBJ1-1 provide the parts outside the CDR3, is DARVTQTPRHKVTEMGQEVTMRCQPILGHNTVFWYRQTMMQGLELLAYFRNRAPLDDSGMPKDRFSAEMPDATLATLKIQPSEPRDSAVYFCASGLMTGGEAFFGQGTRLTVV.

This clone was seen only once. J is TRBJ1-1 and V is TRBV28; no clear D. V lost 2 bases to trimming and J lost 10 bases, with 11 bases between them. Germline CDR1 reads MDHEN; CDR2 reads SYDVKM. This CDR3 spans 12 amino acids. In DNA, the CDR3 is TGTGCCAGCAGTTTAGCGGGGTTAGGAGCTTTCTTT. This sequence encodes CASSLAGLGAFF.

The rearrangement uses TRBV9 and TRBJ2-3, with D perhaps matching TRBD2 (6 bases). The V and J ends lost 5 bases and 4 bases respectively, with 26 bases between them. Germline lookup yields CDR1 SGDLS and CDR2 YYNGEE. The CDR3 sequence is 18 residues long. CDR3 sequence reads: CASRPSGGPGLSPDTQYF. In DNA, the CDR3 is TGTGCCAGCAGACCTTCCGGAGGGCCTGGCTTAAGCCCAGATACGCAGTATTTT.

This clone was observed a handful of times. The chain recombines TRBV5-6 with TRBJ1-2; D may be TRBD1 (6 bases). Looked up from germline, CDR1 is SGHDT and CDR2 is YYEEEE. This CDR3 comprises 17 residues. Trimming took 1 base from V and 2 from J, leaving 18 bases between them. CDR3 in DNA: TGTGCCAGCAGCTTGCCGAAAAAGGGGGTCCAAAACTATGGCTACACCTTC. It specifies CASSLPKKGVQNYGYTF.

The chain couples TRBV4-2 to TRBJ2-1, with 12 positions matching TRBD2. This CDR3 is 19 amino acids long. Germline V gene sequence: CDR1 LGHNA, CDR2 YNFKEQ. Trimming cost V 4 bases and J 3 bases; bases outside gene matches: 13. CDR3 DNA sequence: TGTGCCAGCAGCCGAGAATTGGGCGCTAGCGGGAGGGTCTACAATGAGCAGTTCTTC. Translated, it gives CASSRELGASGRVYNEQFF.